The rows below give T cell receptor beta chains drawn from one sample of a study of blood T cell repertoires in COVID-19. Clones were read by immunoSEQ multiplex PCR, and TCRdb kept only the in-frame ones, dropping some. This sample has 200,000 to 250,000 clones, with 90% to 95% found just once. Sequences were obtained from peripheral blood. These receptors all come from a man aged 25 to 45 with acute or convalescent COVID-19. Both conserved end residues are part of each CDR3. Fields, in order: J gene, V gene, clone size, CDR3 protein. Some rows have no size entry. The others give once, few or many, or a class for an expanded clone.

j_call: TRBJ2-1
v_call: TRBV19
clone_size: NA
cdr3_aa: CASKQWDRGANEQFF

j_call: TRBJ2-1
v_call: TRBV12-5
clone_size: NA
cdr3_aa: CASGLVLGAYNEQFF

j_call: TRBJ1-5
v_call: TRBV10-3
clone_size: NA
cdr3_aa: CAISEGVYQPQHF

j_call: TRBJ2-7
v_call: TRBV24-1
clone_size: NA
cdr3_aa: CATSPGQIPYEQYF

j_call: TRBJ2-1
v_call: TRBV6-5
clone_size: NA
cdr3_aa: CASNPSGSGEQFF

j_call: TRBJ1-6
v_call: TRBV15
clone_size: NA
cdr3_aa: CATSTYRDNSPLHF

j_call: TRBJ2-1
v_call: TRBV18
clone_size: NA
cdr3_aa: CASSPGLARGGEQFF

j_call: TRBJ1-1
v_call: TRBV11-2
clone_size: NA
cdr3_aa: CASRPDRGLNTEAFF

j_call: TRBJ2-2
v_call: TRBV5-4
clone_size: NA
cdr3_aa: CASSLDRETGELFF

j_call: TRBJ2-1
v_call: TRBV20-1
clone_size: NA
cdr3_aa: CSASRGGGSDNEQFF

j_call: TRBJ1-1
v_call: TRBV6-1
clone_size: NA
cdr3_aa: CASSARQRQAWPMNTEAFF

j_call: TRBJ1-4
v_call: TRBV12-5
clone_size: NA
cdr3_aa: CASGLVLTATNEKLFF

j_call: TRBJ2-5
v_call: TRBV2
clone_size: NA
cdr3_aa: CASRDSGRKGLYF

j_call: TRBJ1-6
v_call: TRBV7-2
clone_size: NA
cdr3_aa: CASSYSTGGSSPLHF

j_call: TRBJ2-4
v_call: TRBV7-9
clone_size: once
cdr3_aa: CASSWGLAAKNIQYF

j_call: TRBJ1-2
v_call: TRBV28
clone_size: NA
cdr3_aa: CASRENLGSLYGYTF

j_call: TRBJ1-2
v_call: TRBV4-2
clone_size: NA
cdr3_aa: CASSQESKGALNGYTF

j_call: TRBJ2-2
v_call: TRBV9
clone_size: once
cdr3_aa: CASSDPEAGGTGELFF

j_call: TRBJ1-2
v_call: TRBV3-1/TRBV3-2
clone_size: NA
cdr3_aa: CASSRTGANYGYTF

j_call: TRBJ1-2
v_call: TRBV7-8
clone_size: NA
cdr3_aa: CASSHRRTGAYGYTF

j_call: TRBJ2-5
v_call: TRBV11-1
clone_size: NA
cdr3_aa: CASSPSPGRGEETQYF

j_call: TRBJ2-2
v_call: TRBV9
clone_size: NA
cdr3_aa: CASSVGSLLNTGELFF

j_call: TRBJ1-1
v_call: TRBV11-2
clone_size: NA
cdr3_aa: CASRPAQGARTEAFF

j_call: TRBJ1-5
v_call: TRBV27
clone_size: NA
cdr3_aa: CASSETKLRGQPQHF

j_call: TRBJ2-5
v_call: TRBV5-8
clone_size: NA
cdr3_aa: CASSIGTSGRTQETQYF

j_call: TRBJ2-7
v_call: TRBV5-1
clone_size: NA
cdr3_aa: CASSWGGTGFGEQYF

j_call: TRBJ2-1
v_call: TRBV7-3
clone_size: NA
cdr3_aa: CASSRGQYNEQFF

j_call: TRBJ2-1
v_call: TRBV18
clone_size: NA
cdr3_aa: CASSPLAAPRFF

j_call: TRBJ2-3
v_call: TRBV20-1
clone_size: NA
cdr3_aa: CSAEGFDTQYF

j_call: TRBJ2-5
v_call: TRBV5-1
clone_size: NA
cdr3_aa: CASSQGSAETQYF

j_call: TRBJ1-1
v_call: TRBV6-4
clone_size: few
cdr3_aa: CASRSNGEAFF

j_call: TRBJ2-5
v_call: TRBV7-8
clone_size: NA
cdr3_aa: CASSLGLAGGAETQYF

j_call: TRBJ2-1
v_call: TRBV28
clone_size: NA
cdr3_aa: CASSVGGANNEQFF

j_call: TRBJ1-5
v_call: TRBV2
clone_size: NA
cdr3_aa: CASRQQGPASPQHF

j_call: TRBJ1-2
v_call: TRBV28
clone_size: NA
cdr3_aa: CASSLQGQNYGYTF

j_call: TRBJ2-5
v_call: TRBV6-8
clone_size: NA
cdr3_aa: CASRPPGTSPSDQETQYF

j_call: TRBJ1-2
v_call: TRBV10-3
clone_size: NA
cdr3_aa: CAIRGNRDDGYTF

j_call: TRBJ2-3
v_call: TRBV9
clone_size: NA
cdr3_aa: CASSVAPDRDRGTDTQYF

j_call: TRBJ1-2
v_call: TRBV10-2
clone_size: once
cdr3_aa: CASSPEGDGYTF

j_call: TRBJ1-1
v_call: TRBV11-2
clone_size: NA
cdr3_aa: CASSSTPRGKNTEAFF

j_call: TRBJ1-4
v_call: TRBV12-3/TRBV12-4
clone_size: NA
cdr3_aa: CASRRTGEKLFF

j_call: TRBJ1-1
v_call: TRBV7-2
clone_size: NA
cdr3_aa: CASTVRGGENTEAFF

j_call: TRBJ2-3
v_call: TRBV12-5
clone_size: NA
cdr3_aa: CASAEGLAGGDTQYF

j_call: TRBJ1-2
v_call: TRBV13
clone_size: NA
cdr3_aa: CASSLRMHRDSHGYTF

j_call: TRBJ1-4
v_call: TRBV6-1
clone_size: NA
cdr3_aa: CASSEDRTVSGEKLFF

j_call: TRBJ1-1
v_call: TRBV5-4
clone_size: NA
cdr3_aa: CASSLEGGGGVKAFF

j_call: TRBJ2-1
v_call: TRBV7-6
clone_size: NA
cdr3_aa: CASSQNGLAGNNEQFF

j_call: TRBJ1-2
v_call: TRBV28
clone_size: NA
cdr3_aa: CASREPPGQGAGRYYGYTF

j_call: TRBJ2-7
v_call: TRBV11-2
clone_size: NA
cdr3_aa: CASSLDLAGAGLYEQYF

j_call: TRBJ2-5
v_call: TRBV3-1/TRBV3-2
clone_size: NA
cdr3_aa: CASSPSHFRQEETQYF

j_call: TRBJ1-2
v_call: TRBV6-5
clone_size: NA
cdr3_aa: CASSYQRQNYGYTF

j_call: TRBJ2-1
v_call: TRBV3-1/TRBV3-2
clone_size: NA
cdr3_aa: CASSPERLAGEEQFF

j_call: TRBJ2-3
v_call: TRBV27
clone_size: NA
cdr3_aa: CASSFRITHLTDTQYF